Sequencing of this T cell receptor (beta chain) was carried out in a study of T cell repertoires in cytomegalovirus infection. Study details: In public TCR beta signatures, there were indications of both CMV infection and matching HLA type.

Trimming took off 10 bases at V and 1 base at J, with 10 bases between the two ends. The germline V gene has CDR1 MNHNY and CDR2 SVGAGI (reference sequence). The CDR3 contains 12 residues. TCRdb itself ran the reads through MiXCR, one entry per CDR3 protein. Counted here are about 330,000 distinct CDR3 sequences, 8% to 10% occurring once; the ten biggest clones make up 3.5% to 4.5%. Study-level findings and limits: Ex vivo responses were dominated by HLA-C-restricted CMV-specific TCR beta clonotypes. People with CMV and the relevant HLA were identified by cumulative public TCR beta family frequency.

This clonotype has only a few counts. Its antigen is unidentified. The V and J genes are TRBV6-6 and TRBJ1-1; a possible D gene is TRBD1 (5 bases). The TCR comes from a human donor in good health (CMV status not recorded). Some clones in this sample may be carry-over from other donors' samples. Material for sequencing was PBMCs. The CDR3 reads CAIRTSNTEAFF. As DNA, the CDR3 is TGTGCCATCCGGACATCGAACACTGAAGCTTTCTTT.